This T cell receptor beta chain was found in a study of blood T cell repertoires in COVID-19. The wider study: Both acute and convalescent COVID-19 samples were obtained from the United States, Italy and Spain.

Under the authors' procedure: Researchers report that nucleated cell counts were estimated from reference gene primer amplification. Sequencing used immunoSEQ multiplex PCR; TCRdb keeps in-frame clones, though not all of them. The V and J calls and clone size are taken from that table; D and trimming were inferred from the DNA. The top ten clones hold about 4.1% of a sample with 200,000 or so clones, just over 85% of them seen once. This CDR3 is built from 12 residues. Trimming removed 8 bases at V and 4 bases at J, with 6 bases between. The germline gives CDR1 MNHEY, CDR2 SMNVEV (reference sequence).

The genes are TRBV27 and TRBJ1-6, with D perhaps matching TRBD1 (6 bases). The source is a woman aged 40 to 50 with acute COVID-19. Sequenced input: PBMCs or T cells enriched from blood (not recorded which). The CDR3 DNA reads TGTGCCAGCGGACAGTATAATTCACCCCTCCACTTT. Protein: CASGQYNSPLHF.